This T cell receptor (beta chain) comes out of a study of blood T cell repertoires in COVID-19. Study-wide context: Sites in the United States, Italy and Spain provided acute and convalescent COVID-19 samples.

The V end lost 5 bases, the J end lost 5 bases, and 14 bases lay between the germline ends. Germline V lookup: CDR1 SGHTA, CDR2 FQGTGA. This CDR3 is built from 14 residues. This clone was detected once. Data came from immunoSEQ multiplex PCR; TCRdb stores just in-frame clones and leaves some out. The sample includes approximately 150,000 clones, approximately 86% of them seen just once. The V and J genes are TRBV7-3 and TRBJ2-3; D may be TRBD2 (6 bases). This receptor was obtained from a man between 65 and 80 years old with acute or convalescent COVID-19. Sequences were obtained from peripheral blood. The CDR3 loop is CASSPGAGLDTQYF. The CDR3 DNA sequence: TGTGCCAGCAGCCCCGGGGCGGGGTTAGATACGCAGTATTTT. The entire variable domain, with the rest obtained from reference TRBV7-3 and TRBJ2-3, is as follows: GAGVSQTPSNKVTEKGKYVELRCDPISGHTALYWYRQSLGQGPEFLIYFQGTGAADDSGLPNDRFFAVRPEGSVSTLKIQRTERGDSAVYLCASSPGAGLDTQYFGPGTRLTVL.